One sample yielded the 32 T cell receptor beta chains listed below, sequenced in a study of T cell changes during pregnancy in multiple sclerosis. Profiled with immunoSEQ multiplex PCR; TCRdb holds only in-frame clones, not every one. The data show 50,000 to 75,000 clones, 90% to 95% seen once. The material was peripheral blood, obtained in the third trimester of pregnancy. The receptors come from a female donor in good health, enrolled as a control in a pregnancy study.

This clone was picked up one time. This rearrangement joins TRBV7-2 to TRBJ2-4; 15 nucleotides align to TRBD2. V trimming: 0 bases; J trimming: 2 bases; junction bases outside the gene matches: 5. The CDR3 covers 19 residues. CDR1 and CDR2 from the germline V gene are SGHTA and FQGNSA. CDR3 in DNA: TGTGCCAGCAGCTTAGCGGGGGGACTAGCGGGAGGACCCAAAAACATTCAGTACTTC. Amino acid sequence: CASSLAGGLAGGPKNIQYF.

Only a few counts were recorded for this clone. The gene calls are TRBV7-2 and TRBJ1-1; D is unresolved. The CDR3 length is 11 residues. The V gene's germline CDR1 is SGHTA and CDR2 FQGNSA. V lost 3 bases to trimming and J lost 7 bases, with 6 bases between them. For the CDR3, the DNA is TGTGCCAGCAGCTTCAGTGGTGAAGCTTTCTTT. The encoded protein is CASSFSGEAFF.

This clone occurred once. This rearrangement joins TRBV7-7 to TRBJ2-5; perhaps TRBD1 as D (6 bases). The germline gives CDR1 SSHAT, CDR2 FNYEAQ (reference sequence). The CDR3 is 13 residues long. The DNA of the CDR3 is TGTGCTAGCTCGGTGGGGGCTATAGAGACCCAGTACTTC. Its protein is CASSVGAIETQYF.

V is TRBV2 and J is TRBJ2-5; 10 bases are a match to TRBD2. The V segment lost 0 bases and the J segment 5 bases; nucleotides outside the gene matches: 9. Germline V gene sequence: CDR1 SNHLY, CDR2 FYNNEI. CDR3 length: 17 residues. For the CDR3, the DNA is TGTGCCAGCAGTGAAGCGACCCTAGCGGGGGAGGGGGAGACCCAGTACTTC. Residues: CASSEATLAGEGETQYF.

This sequence joins TRBV9 and TRBJ2-2; 14 bases agree with TRBD2. The CDR3 consists of 17 residues. Germline assignment: CDR1 SGDLS and CDR2 YYNGEE. V shed 0 bases, J shed 6 bases, and the junction held 4 bases outside the gene matches. The CDR3 DNA is TGTGCCAGCAGCGTAGGGGGGACTAGCGGGAGTCCCGGGGAGCTGTTTTTT. This sequence encodes CASSVGGTSGSPGELFF.

The chain employs TRBV7-9 and TRBJ2-5; D is perhaps TRBD2 (5 bases). There are 15 residues in the CDR3. V was cut by 5 bases and J by 4 bases, with 17 bases left in between. Looked up from germline, CDR1 is SEHNR and CDR2 is FQNEAQ (reference sequence). CDR3 DNA sequence: TGTGCCAGCAGCCCGTTCCGACGCGCGGGAGAGACCCAGTACTTC. Encoded protein: CASSPFRRAGETQYF.

The chain has TRBV30 and TRBJ1-2; the match to TRBD1 covers 8 bases. J gave up 6 bases and V 5 bases, and 11 bases lay outside the gene matches. CDR1 is GTSNPN, CDR2 SVGIG, per germline (reference sequence). CDR3 length: 14 residues. The CDR3, as DNA: TGTGCCTGGGGAGGGCGCAGGGGGCTTCATGGCTACACCTTC. As protein: CAWGGRRGLHGYTF.

The gene calls are TRBV7-9 and TRBJ2-7; TRBD2 agrees at 13 bases. Germline V gives CDR1 SEHNR, CDR2 FQNEAQ (reference sequence). The junction had 13 bases not matched to a gene; V was cut back by 5 bases and J by 0 bases. The CDR3 runs 19 residues. CDR3 DNA sequence: TGTGCCAGCAGCCCCCGACTAGCGGGGGGCTCTCACCGCTCCTACGAGCAGTACTTC. Its protein is CASSPRLAGGSHRSYEQYF.

The V gene is TRBV18, the J gene TRBJ1-2, with 7 bases aligning to TRBD1. In germline, CDR1 is KGHSH, CDR2 LQKENI. CDR3 length: 13 amino acids. J lost 6 bases, V lost 8 bases, and 9 bases had no gene match. The CDR3 sequence: CASAQGEDNGYTF. The CDR3 DNA sequence: TGTGCCAGCGCCCAGGGGGAGGATAATGGCTACACCTTC.

In the case of this clone: Other DNA sequences in this sample translate to the same CDR3. This chain joins TRBV2 and TRBJ1-6; the D gene is possibly TRBD1 (5 bases). Trimming removed 6 bases from V and 10 bases from J, with 16 bases in between. The CDR3 length is 14 residues. Germline V gene data show CDR1 as SNHLY and CDR2 as FYNNEI. CDR3 sequence (DNA): TGTGCCAGCAGGCCTGGGCAGGGAAGCTCACCCCTCCACTTT. This gives the protein CASRPGQGSSPLHF.

This chain connects TRBV6-5 to TRBJ2-5, with D possibly TRBD2 on 6 matching bases. The germline V and J ends were trimmed by 5 bases and 2 bases, with 15 bases remaining between them. CDR3 length: 15 residues. CDR1 and CDR2 (germline): MNHEY, SVGAGI. The CDR3 spells CASSNKWTIQETQYF. The CDR3 bases are TGTGCCAGCAGTAACAAGTGGACTATACAAGAGACCCAGTACTTC.

This clone came up once. The chain uses TRBV7-6 and TRBJ2-3; 7 nucleotides match TRBD2. The CDR3 covers 17 residues. V lost 1 base, J lost 1 base, and 8 bases stayed unmatched. Germline V gene data show CDR1 as SGHVS and CDR2 as FNYEAQ. CDR3 in amino acids: CASSLGGGRVRTDTQYF. The DNA for the CDR3 is TGTGCCAGCAGCTTAGGTGGCGGGAGAGTCCGCACAGATACGCAGTATTTT.

The sample holds one count of this clone. The chain carries TRBV4-2 and TRBJ2-7; 9 positions agree with TRBD1. The CDR3 is made up of 16 amino acids. V lost 0 bases and J lost 5; bases outside the gene matches: 8. CDR1 is LGHNA, CDR2 YNFKEQ, per germline. CDR3 amino acids: CASSQDMGQGHDEQYF. In DNA, the CDR3 is TGTGCCAGCAGCCAAGATATGGGACAGGGCCACGACGAGCAGTACTTC.

The chain is built from TRBV5-1 and TRBJ1-1; D uncertain. The V gene lost 4 bases and the J gene lost 4 bases, with 14 bases spanning the gap. Germline lookup yields CDR1 SGHRS and CDR2 YFSETQ. The CDR3 has 14 residues. CDR3 amino acids: CASSPDRGGTEAFF. CDR3 coding DNA: TGCGCCAGCAGCCCCGATAGAGGAGGCACTGAAGCTTTCTTT.

The chain is built from TRBV9 and TRBJ2-1, with 8 bases lining up with TRBD2. Per germline, CDR1 SGDLS and CDR2 YYNGEE. With 4 bases clipped from V and 0 bases from J, the junction kept 6 bases outside the gene matches. The CDR3 loop spans 16 amino acids. CDR3 loop: CASSFRAGGSYNEQFF. CDR3 nucleotides: TGTGCCAGCAGCTTTCGGGCGGGGGGCTCCTACAATGAGCAGTTCTTC.

The chain carries TRBV11-2 and TRBJ1-3, with D unclear. Germline V gives CDR1 SGHAT, CDR2 FQNNGV. CDR3 length: 15 residues. V lost 1 base, J lost 0 bases, and 7 bases lay in between. CDR3 nucleotide sequence: TGTGCCAGCAGCTTAGGGGCAGGCTCTGGAAACACCATATATTTT. Translating gives CASSLGAGSGNTIYF.

The chain couples TRBV19 to TRBJ1-2, with 7 bases lining up with TRBD1. V shed 6 bases, J shed 2 bases, and the junction held 3 bases outside the gene matches. The CDR3 is made up of 13 amino acids. Germline V gene data show CDR1 as LNHDA and CDR2 as SQIVND (reference sequence). CDR3 sequence (DNA): TGTGCCAGTAGCCTACAGGGGAACTATGGCTACACCTTC. As protein: CASSLQGNYGYTF.

J is TRBJ2-3 and V is TRBV6-4; TRBD2 matches 9 bases. With 3 bases clipped from V and 4 bases from J, the junction kept 5 bases outside the gene matches. Germline assignment: CDR1 MRHNA and CDR2 SNTAGT. The length of the CDR3 is 15 residues. As DNA, the CDR3 is TGTGCCAGCAGTGAGAGCGGGGGGCGCGCAGATACGCAGTATTTT. Translation: CASSESGGRADTQYF.

The V gene is TRBV5-4, the J gene TRBJ2-3; D is ambiguous. Germline V gene data show CDR1 as SGHNT and CDR2 as YYREEE (reference sequence). The CDR3 consists of 13 residues. With 2 bases removed from V and 2 bases from J, the gap between germline ends came to 6 bases. The CDR3 here is CASSLATTDTQYF. The CDR3 DNA follows: TGTGCCAGCAGCTTAGCCACCACAGATACGCAGTATTTT.

This clone was observed a single time. The chain is built from TRBV14 and TRBJ2-1; maybe TRBD2 (6 bases). Trimming took off 0 bases at V and 0 bases at J, with 12 bases between the two ends. Germline V gene sequence: CDR1 SGHDN, CDR2 FVKESK. The CDR3 is 17 residues long. The CDR3 protein is CASSQDLDGGSYNEQFF. The CDR3, as DNA: TGTGCCAGCAGCCAAGATCTTGACGGGGGCTCCTACAATGAGCAGTTCTTC.

A single count supports this clone. The CDR3 here is CASNEHSTDSLHF. The CDR3 DNA reads TGTGCCAGCAACGAACATAGCACAGACAGCTTACACTTT. V gene TRBV6-5 combines with J gene TRBJ1-6; a weak D match, TRBD1 (5 bases). This CDR3 comprises 13 residues. Per the germline V gene, CDR1 is MNHEY and CDR2 is SVGAGI. The ends were cut back, 7 bases at V and 19 bases at J, with 23 bases in the middle.

This rearrangement joins TRBV18 to TRBJ1-3; D call uncertain. The germline V gene encodes CDR1 KGHSH and CDR2 LQKENI. This CDR3 has 16 amino acids. V dropped 4 bases and J dropped 0 bases, with 13 bases sitting between them. CDR3 coding DNA: TGTGCCAGCTCACTCCCAGGCACAAACTCTGGAAACACCATATATTTT. It specifies CASSLPGTNSGNTIYF.

The rearrangement links TRBV10-1 to TRBJ2-5, with TRBD1 matching 7 bases. This CDR3 has 14 amino acids. Germline lookup yields CDR1 WNHNN and CDR2 SYGVQD (reference sequence). J gave up 4 bases and V 5 bases, and 7 bases lay outside the gene matches. CDR3 DNA: TGCGCCAGCAGTCACGGACAGGCGGGAGAGACCCAGTACTTC. Its protein is CASSHGQAGETQYF.

J is TRBJ2-6 and V is TRBV28; 7 bases align to TRBD2. From germline, CDR1 is MDHEN and CDR2 SYDVKM. J was trimmed by 4 bases and V by 7 bases; bases with no gene match: 7. The CDR3 runs to 15 residues. CDR3 region: CASTLGGFGANVLTF. In nucleotides, the CDR3 is TGTGCCAGCACCCTCGGGGGGTTCGGGGCCAACGTCCTGACTTTC.

The chain uses TRBV2 and TRBJ2-1; D is unclear. CDR1 and CDR2 (germline): SNHLY, FYNNEI. This CDR3 region has 16 residues. Trimming stripped 4 bases from V and 0 bases from J, with 13 bases between. The CDR3 reads CASSALGRSSYNEQFF. As DNA, the CDR3 is TGTGCCAGCAGTGCTCTAGGCCGGAGCTCCTACAATGAGCAGTTCTTC.

The chain uses TRBV4-1 and TRBJ2-5; TRBD2 agrees at 11 bases. CDR3 size: 16 residues. J gave up 5 bases and V 6 bases, and 11 bases lay outside the gene matches. Per germline, CDR1 MGHRA and CDR2 YSYEKL. CDR3 in amino acids: CASRLTSGALWETQYF. Written as DNA, the CDR3 is TGCGCCAGCAGGCTGACTAGCGGGGCCCTGTGGGAGACCCAGTACTTC.

The chain is built from TRBV4-1 and TRBJ2-3, with 9 bases that match TRBD1. Germline V gene data show CDR1 as MGHRA and CDR2 as YSYEKL. CDR3 size: 17 residues. Trimming cost V 0 bases and J 8 bases; bases outside gene matches: 12. The CDR3 reads CASSQDLPGQGASTQYF. The CDR3 DNA reads as TGCGCCAGCAGCCAAGATCTCCCGGGACAGGGCGCTTCTACGCAGTATTTT.

Only one count was recorded for this clone. The CDR3 is CASSLAGTVGNTIYF. The CDR3 bases are TGTGCCAGCAGTTTAGCCGGGACAGTTGGAAACACCATATATTTT. The chain uses TRBV28 and TRBJ1-3; 7 positions agree with TRBD1. The CDR3 runs to 15 residues. J lost 3 bases, V lost 2 bases, and 4 bases had no gene match. Germline V lookup: CDR1 MDHEN, CDR2 SYDVKM.

The chain's CDR3 is CASSEPGGRDYEQYF. The CDR3 DNA reads TGTGCCAGCAGTGAGCCCGGGGGACGGGACTACGAGCAGTACTTC. The chain has TRBV25-1 and TRBJ2-7; TRBD2 might be the D (6 bases). Trimming left V 3 bases short and J 3 bases short, with 15 bases between. The CDR3 extends over 15 amino acids. Germline V CDR1 and CDR2: MGHDK, SYGVNS.

The chain is built from TRBV4-2 and TRBJ1-2; D possibly corresponds to TRBD1 (5 bases). Germline CDR1 reads LGHNA; CDR2 reads YNFKEQ. V was trimmed by 1 base and J by 5 bases, leaving 17 bases between them. This CDR3 comprises 16 residues. The CDR3 loop is CASSQVSGGIAYGYTF. The CDR3 DNA sequence: TGTGCCAGCAGCCAAGTCAGTGGGGGGATAGCTTATGGCTACACCTTC.

The rearrangement joins TRBV29-1 to TRBJ1-1; D gene unclear. Per germline, CDR1 SQVTM and CDR2 ANQGSEA. This CDR3 has 11 amino acids. V was pared by 7 bases and J by 1 base, with 7 bases between. The CDR3 is CSALWNTEAFF. In nucleotides, the CDR3 is TGCAGCGCATTGTGGAACACTGAAGCTTTCTTT.

CDR3 DNA sequence: TGTGCCAGCAGTGATCCCCGACTAGCGGGGGAGGAGACCCAGTACTTC. It codes for CASSDPRLAGEETQYF. The rearrangement joins TRBV25-1 to TRBJ2-5; TRBD2 aligns across 12 bases. After removal of 3 bases from V and 5 bases from J, the junction contained 7 bases not matched to a gene. The CDR3 is 16 residues long. Per germline, CDR1 MGHDK and CDR2 SYGVNS. Using reference TRBV25-1 and TRBJ2-5 for the parts outside the CDR3, the full variable domain is EADIYQTPRYLVIGTGKKITLECSQTMGHDKMYWYQQDPGMELHLIHYSYGVNSTEKGDLSSESTVSRIRTEHFPLTLESARPSHTSQYLCASSDPRLAGEETQYFGPGTRLLVL.